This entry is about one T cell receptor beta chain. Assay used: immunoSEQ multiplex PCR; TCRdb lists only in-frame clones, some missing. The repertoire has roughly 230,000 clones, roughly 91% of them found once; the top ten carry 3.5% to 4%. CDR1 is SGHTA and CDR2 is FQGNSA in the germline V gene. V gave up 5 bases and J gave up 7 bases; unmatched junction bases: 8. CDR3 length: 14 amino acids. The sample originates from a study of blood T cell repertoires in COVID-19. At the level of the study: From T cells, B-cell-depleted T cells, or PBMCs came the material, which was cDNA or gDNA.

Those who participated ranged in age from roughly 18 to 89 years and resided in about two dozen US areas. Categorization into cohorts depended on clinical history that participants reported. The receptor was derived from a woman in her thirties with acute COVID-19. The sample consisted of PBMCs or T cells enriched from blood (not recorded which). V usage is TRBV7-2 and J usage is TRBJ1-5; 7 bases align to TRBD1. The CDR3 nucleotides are TGTGCCAGCAGCGACAGGGCCCTAGGGCAGCCCCAGCATTTT. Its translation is CASSDRALGQPQHF.